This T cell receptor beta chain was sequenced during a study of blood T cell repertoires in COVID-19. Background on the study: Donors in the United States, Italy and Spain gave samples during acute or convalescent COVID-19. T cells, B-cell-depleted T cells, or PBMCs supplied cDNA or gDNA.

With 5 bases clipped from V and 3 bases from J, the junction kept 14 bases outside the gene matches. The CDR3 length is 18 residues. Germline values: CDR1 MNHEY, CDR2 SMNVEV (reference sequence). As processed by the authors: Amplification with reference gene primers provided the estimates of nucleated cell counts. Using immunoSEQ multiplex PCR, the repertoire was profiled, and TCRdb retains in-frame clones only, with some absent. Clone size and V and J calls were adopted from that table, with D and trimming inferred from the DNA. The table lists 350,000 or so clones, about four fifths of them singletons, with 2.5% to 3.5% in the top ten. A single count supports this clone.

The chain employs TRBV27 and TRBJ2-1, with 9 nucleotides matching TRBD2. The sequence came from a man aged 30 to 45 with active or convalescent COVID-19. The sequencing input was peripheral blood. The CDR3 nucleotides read TGTGCCAGCAGTCTCCTATCTCTAGCGGGAATCGTCTACAATGAGCAGTTCTTC. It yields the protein CASSLLSLAGIVYNEQFF.